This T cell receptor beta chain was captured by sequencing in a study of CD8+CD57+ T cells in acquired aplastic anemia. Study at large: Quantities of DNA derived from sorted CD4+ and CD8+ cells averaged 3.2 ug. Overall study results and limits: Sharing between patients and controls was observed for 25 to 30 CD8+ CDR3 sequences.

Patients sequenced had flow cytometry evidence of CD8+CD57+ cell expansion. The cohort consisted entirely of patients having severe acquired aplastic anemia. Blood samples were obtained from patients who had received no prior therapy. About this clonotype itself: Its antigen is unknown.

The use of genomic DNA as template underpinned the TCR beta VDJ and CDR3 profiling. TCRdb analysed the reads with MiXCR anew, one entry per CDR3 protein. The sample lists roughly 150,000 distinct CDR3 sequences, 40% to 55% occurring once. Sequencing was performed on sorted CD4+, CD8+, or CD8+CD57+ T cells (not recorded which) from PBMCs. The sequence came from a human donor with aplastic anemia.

The CDR3 DNA follows: TGTGCCAGTAGTATCGAGGGGGACCAGCCCCAGCATTTT. Amino acid sequence: CASSIEGDQPQHF. The V and J genes are TRBV19 and TRBJ1-5; a possible D gene is TRBD1 (6 bases). V was trimmed by 3 bases and J by 7 bases, leaving 10 bases between them. The CDR3 consists of 13 residues. Germline assignment: CDR1 LNHDA and CDR2 SQIVND (reference sequence).